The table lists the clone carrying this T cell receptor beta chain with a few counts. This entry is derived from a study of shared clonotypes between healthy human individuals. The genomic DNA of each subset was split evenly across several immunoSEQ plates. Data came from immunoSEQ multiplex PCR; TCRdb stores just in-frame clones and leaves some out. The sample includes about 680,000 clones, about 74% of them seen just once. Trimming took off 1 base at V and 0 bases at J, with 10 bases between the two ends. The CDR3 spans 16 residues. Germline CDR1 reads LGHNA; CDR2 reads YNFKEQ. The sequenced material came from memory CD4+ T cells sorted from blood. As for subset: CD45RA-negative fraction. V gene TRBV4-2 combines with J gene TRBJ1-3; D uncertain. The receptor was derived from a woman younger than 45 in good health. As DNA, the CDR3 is TGTGCCAGCAGCCAAGTTACCGGCACCTCTGGAAACACCATATATTTT. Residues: CASSQVTGTSGNTIYF.